The sequence of this T cell receptor (beta chain) was determined in a study of cytomegalovirus exposure and HLA in healthy donors. For the study at large: Some 200 million T cells yielded more than 95 million unique TCR beta sequences, as an earlier analysis found.

Germline values: CDR1 SEHNR, CDR2 FQNEAQ (reference sequence). The CDR3 runs to 15 residues. The J segment lost 10 bases and the V segment lost 1 base, leaving 7 bases of the junction unmatched. Findings and caveats of the study: Being productive about 90% or about 30% of the time was typical of most TCR beta V segments in an earlier analysis. Several of the most significant clusters appeared, in a later analysis, to be linked to common viral pathogens.

Primers for the PCR totalled 60 Vbeta and 13 Jbeta. Sequencing used immunoSEQ multiplex PCR; TCRdb keeps in-frame clones, though not all of them. Reported are some 130,000 clones; the ten largest clones contain about 1.7%. About this clone: Its antigen is undetermined.

J is TRBJ2-1 and V is TRBV7-9, with TRBD2 identical over 10 bases. Sequencing was done on a sample of PBMCs. The sequence was obtained from a man between 18 and 29 years old in good health and CMV-seronegative. The CDR3 here is CASSLVGLAGEEQFF. For the CDR3, the DNA is TGTGCCAGCAGCTTAGTGGGTCTAGCGGGAGAGGAGCAGTTCTTC.